The 27 T cell receptor beta chains below all came from one sample that was sequenced in a study of T cell responses to AZD1222 COVID-19 vaccine. Profiling relied on immunoSEQ multiplex PCR, and the TCRdb table lists in-frame clones only, not all of them. The sample lists roughly 130,000 clones, about 85% seen once, with approximately 1.6% in the top ten. The source was peripheral blood, collected on day 0 of AZD1222 vaccination. These receptors were obtained from an adult in good health.

Regarding this clone: This sample also contains other DNA sequences that code for the same CDR3. The V gene is TRBV28, the J gene TRBJ2-7; 7 nucleotides match TRBD1. V gave up 5 bases and J gave up 2 bases; unmatched junction bases: 3. This CDR3 has 13 residues. The germline CDR1 and CDR2 sequences are MDHEN and SYDVKM. This CDR3 reads CASSPGQTYEQYF. The CDR3 DNA reads TGTGCCAGCAGTCCGGGACAGACCTACGAGCAGTACTTC.

V and J are TRBV14 and TRBJ2-7; 7 bases agree with TRBD1. V was pared by 4 bases and J by 3 bases, with 3 bases of the junction left unmatched. This CDR3 has 13 residues. The V gene's germline CDR1 is SGHDN and CDR2 FVKESK. CDR3 coding DNA: TGTGCCAGCAGCCGCGGACAGGACTACGAGCAGTACTTC. This gives the protein CASSRGQDYEQYF.

The chain recombines TRBV19 with TRBJ2-5; D is uncertain. CDR3 length: 13 amino acids. The germline V gene has CDR1 LNHDA and CDR2 SQIVND (reference sequence). The ends were cut back, 3 bases at V and 4 bases at J, with 9 bases in the middle. The CDR3 loop reads CASSMVRGETQYF. The DNA of the CDR3 is TGTGCCAGTAGTATGGTGCGAGGAGAGACCCAGTACTTC.

The chain joins TRBV7-9 to TRBJ1-4, with TRBD1 as a possible D gene (5 bases). V lost 10 bases to trimming and J lost 8 bases, with 11 bases between them. The CDR3 is 11 amino acids. The germline V gene encodes CDR1 SEHNR and CDR2 FQNEAQ (reference sequence). The CDR3 bases are TGTGCCACCCGAGGGGTAGAAAAACTGTTTTTT. Its protein is CATRGVEKLFF.

The rearrangement links TRBV18 to TRBJ2-7; TRBD1 or TRBD2 may be the D gene (5 bases each). Trimming took off 0 bases at V and 3 bases at J, with 18 bases between the two ends. The germline V gene has CDR1 KGHSH and CDR2 LQKENI. The CDR3 spans 17 residues. CDR3 protein: CASSPPQEAGSNYEQYF. The CDR3 region has the DNA TGTGCCAGCTCACCACCCCAGGAGGCAGGGTCTAACTACGAGCAGTACTTC.

The CDR3: CASTRAGDTEAFF. CDR3 bases: TGTGCCAGCACCAGAGCGGGGGACACTGAAGCTTTCTTT. The V call is TRBV6-5, the J call TRBJ1-1, with D maybe TRBD1 (5 bases). The germline V gene has CDR1 MNHEY and CDR2 SVGAGI. The germline V and J ends were trimmed by 7 bases and 3 bases, with 12 bases remaining between them. This CDR3 has 13 residues.

CDR3 residues: CASSEGGLPFREQYF. The CDR3 DNA reads as TGCGCCAGCAGTGAAGGGGGACTCCCGTTCCGCGAGCAGTACTTC. The J gene is TRBJ2-7, the V gene TRBV10-2, with D possibly being TRBD1 or TRBD2 (6 bases each). Deletions cut 3 bases from V and 6 bases from J, with 18 bases between. This CDR3 is 15 amino acids long. Germline-derived CDR1 and CDR2 are WSHSY and SAAADI.

The J gene is TRBJ2-5, the V gene TRBV19, with 8 nucleotides matching TRBD1. V shed 3 bases and J 2 bases; nucleotides not matched to a gene: 5. Germline-derived CDR1 and CDR2 are LNHDA and SQIVND (reference sequence). The CDR3 consists of 15 residues. The CDR3 reads CASSIRDRRQETQYF. DNA for the CDR3: TGTGCCAGTAGTATCCGGGACAGGCGACAAGAGACCCAGTACTTC.

The gene calls are TRBV18 and TRBJ2-1; maybe TRBD1 (5 bases). The V and J ends lost 2 bases and 3 bases respectively, with 8 bases between them. Germline CDR1 is KGHSH and CDR2 is LQKENI. The CDR3 runs to 14 residues. CDR3 nucleotides: TGTGCCAGCTCACCAGGGGCCAGCTACAATGAGCAGTTCTTC. Residues: CASSPGASYNEQFF.

J is TRBJ2-3 and V is TRBV25-1; D is undetermined. CDR3 size: 15 residues. The germline V gene has CDR1 MGHDK and CDR2 SYGVNS. Trimming stripped 3 bases from V and 1 base from J, with 11 bases between. This CDR3 reads CASSDKAKGTDTQYF. Written as DNA, the CDR3 is TGTGCCAGCAGTGACAAGGCCAAAGGCACAGATACGCAGTATTTT.

This chain links TRBV29-1 with TRBJ1-1; 7 bases line up with TRBD1. CDR1 is SQVTM, CDR2 ANQGSEA, per germline. The J segment lost 5 bases and the V segment lost 4 bases, leaving 10 bases of the junction unmatched. This CDR3 is 14 amino acids long. CDR3 amino acids: CSVVKGGRETEAFF. CDR3 coding DNA: TGCAGCGTTGTGAAAGGGGGCAGAGAAACTGAAGCTTTCTTT. Combining the CDR3 with reference TRBV29-1 and TRBJ1-1 gives the whole variable domain SAVISQKPSRDICQRGTSLTIQCQVDSQVTMMFWYRQQPGQSLTLIATANQGSEATYESGFVIDKFPISRPNLTFSTLTVSNMSPEDSSIYLCSVVKGGRETEAFFGQGTRLTVV.

This chain's CDR3 is CASSLRQGDTDTQYF. The CDR3 coding sequence is TGTGCCAGCAGCTTAAGACAGGGCGACACAGATACGCAGTATTTT. The V gene is TRBV7-3, the J gene TRBJ2-3, with 7 bases fitting TRBD1. The CDR3 length is 15 residues. V lost 1 base to trimming and J lost 2 bases; unmatched junction nucleotides: 3. Germline assignment: CDR1 SGHTA and CDR2 FQGTGA. The full variable domain, its missing parts supplied by reference TRBV7-3 and TRBJ2-3, is GAGVSQTPSNKVTEKGKYVELRCDPISGHTALYWYRQSLGQGPEFLIYFQGTGAADDSGLPNDRFFAVRPEGSVSTLKIQRTERGDSAVYLCASSLRQGDTDTQYFGPGTRLTVL.

This chain connects TRBV5-1 to TRBJ2-3; 9 nucleotides match TRBD2. The CDR3 sequence is 16 residues long. V lost 4 bases to trimming and J lost 6 bases; unmatched junction nucleotides: 12. Germline V gene data show CDR1 as SGHRS and CDR2 as YFSETQ. This CDR3 reads CASSRQAGGNDDTQYF. CDR3 coding DNA: TGCGCCAGCAGCCGGCAGGCGGGGGGGAACGATGATACGCAGTATTTT.

In DNA form, the CDR3 reads TGTGCCATCAGTGAGGGGGGGACCACTGAAGCTTTCTTT. Amino acids: CAISEGGTTEAFF. The chain has TRBV10-3 and TRBJ1-1; D is possibly TRBD1 (5 bases). V lost 2 bases, J lost 4 bases, and 8 bases lay in between. CDR1 and CDR2 from the germline V gene are ENHRY and SYGVKD. CDR3 length: 13 residues.

The V call is TRBV19, the J call TRBJ2-3; a weak D match, TRBD2 (5 bases). The CDR3 sequence is 15 residues long. The germline V and J ends were trimmed by 5 bases and 3 bases, with 15 bases remaining between them. Germline V gene lookup returns CDR1 LNHDA and CDR2 SQIVND (reference sequence). The CDR3 DNA reads as TGTGCCAGTAGTCCTTTACGCCGGGATACAGATACGCAGTATTTT. Its protein product is CASSPLRRDTDTQYF. The full variable domain, rest sourced from reference TRBV19 and TRBJ2-3, is DGGITQSPKYLFRKEGQNVTLSCEQNLNHDAMYWYRQDPGQGLRLIYYSQIVNDFQKGDIAEGYSVSREKKESFPLTVTSAQKNPTAFYLCASSPLRRDTDTQYFGPGTRLTVL.

This clone was seen a single time. The J gene is TRBJ1-3, the V gene TRBV7-9, with no clear D. Germline CDR1 and CDR2: SEHNR and FQNEAQ (reference sequence). The CDR3 loop spans 17 amino acids. The V gene lost 1 base and the J gene lost 0 bases, with 13 bases spanning the gap. The CDR3 DNA follows: TGTGCCAGCAGCTTAGGTTTGTACCGCAACTCTGGAAACACCATATATTTT. Protein: CASSLGLYRNSGNTIYF. The entire variable domain, with the rest obtained from reference TRBV7-9 and TRBJ1-3, is as follows: DTGVSQNPRHKITKRGQNVTFRCDPISEHNRLYWYRQTLGQGPEFLTYFQNEAQLEKSRLLSDRFSAERPKGSFSTLEIQRTEQGDSAMYLCASSLGLYRNSGNTIYFGEGSWLTVV.

The chain combines TRBV24-1 with TRBJ2-1; D may be TRBD2 (6 bases). The CDR3 is 15 amino acids. Germline V gene sequence: CDR1 KGHDR, CDR2 SFDVKD. Trimming removed 4 bases from V and 2 bases from J, with 11 bases in between. The CDR3 bases are TGTGCCACCAGTGAGGCGGGGCCCACCTACAATGAGCAGTTCTTC. This sequence encodes CATSEAGPTYNEQFF.

The table lists this clone with many counts. The V gene is TRBV7-9, the J gene TRBJ1-1, with a weak D call TRBD1 (5 bases). Germline CDR1 and CDR2: SEHNR and FQNEAQ (reference sequence). Trimming took off 3 bases at V and 1 base at J, with 21 bases between the two ends. The CDR3 has 18 residues. The CDR3 sequence: CASSFKGLAGSGNTEAFF. CDR3 nucleotides: TGTGCCAGCAGCTTTAAGGGGTTAGCAGGGTCGGGGAACACTGAAGCTTTCTTT. The variable domain in full, completed from reference TRBV7-9 and TRBJ1-1, reads DTGVSQNPRHKITKRGQNVTFRCDPISEHNRLYWYRQTLGQGPEFLTYFQNEAQLEKSRLLSDRFSAERPKGSFSTLEIQRTEQGDSAMYLCASSFKGLAGSGNTEAFFGQGTRLTVV.

The chain employs TRBV12-3 or TRBV12-4 and TRBJ2-3, with no clear D. Trimming removed 6 bases from V and 6 bases from J, with 13 bases in between. The CDR3 length is 13 residues. The CDR3 sequence: CASSPTTRDTQYF. The DNA for the CDR3 is TGTGCCAGCAGCCCTACAACGAGGGATACGCAGTATTTT.

The gene calls are TRBV5-1 and TRBJ2-7; D is ambiguous. V was clipped by 0 bases and J by 4 bases, with 11 bases between them. Germline CDR1 SGHRS, CDR2 YFSETQ. The CDR3 spans 14 residues. CDR3 residues: CASSLVGFEYEQYF. The CDR3 DNA is TGCGCCAGCAGCTTGGTGGGCTTCGAGTACGAGCAGTACTTC.

The V call is TRBV27, the J call TRBJ2-1; either TRBD1 or TRBD2 may fit D (5 bases each). The CDR3 extends over 14 amino acids. Trimming shortened V by 5 bases and J by 9 bases, and 17 bases separated the two germline ends. Germline V CDR1 and CDR2: MNHEY, SMNVEV (reference sequence). The DNA for the CDR3 is TGTGCCAGCAGTACCATGGGACCGACGGCTGAGCAGTTCTTC. Translated: CASSTMGPTAEQFF.

This sequence joins TRBV28 and TRBJ2-7; D gene ambiguous. Trimming stripped 3 bases from V and 6 bases from J, with 6 bases between. Germline V gene data show CDR1 as MDHEN and CDR2 as SYDVKM. This CDR3 region has 11 residues. As DNA, the CDR3 is TGTGCCAGCAGTTTTGGCCTCGAGCAGTACTTC. This codes for CASSFGLEQYF.

The genes are TRBV7-2 and TRBJ1-4, with no clear D. Germline V lookup: CDR1 SGHTA, CDR2 FQGNSA. V was shortened by 6 bases and J by 0 bases, with 14 bases between the two germline ends. The CDR3 is 16 amino acids. The CDR3 region is CASSVGRLATNEKLFF. In DNA form, the CDR3 reads TGTGCCAGCAGTGTCGGGAGACTTGCAACTAATGAAAAACTGTTTTTT.

CDR3 nucleotide sequence: TGTGCCAGTAGTACCGGGACGGTGAACACTGAAGCTTTCTTT. This sequence encodes CASSTGTVNTEAFF. V is TRBV19 and J is TRBJ1-1, with a weak D call TRBD1 (5 bases). Germline V lookup: CDR1 LNHDA, CDR2 SQIVND (reference sequence). The CDR3 is 14 amino acids. V shed 4 bases and J shed 0 bases, with 9 bases lying between them. The complete variable domain, with remaining parts taken from reference TRBV19 and TRBJ1-1, reads DGGITQSPKYLFRKEGQNVTLSCEQNLNHDAMYWYRQDPGQGLRLIYYSQIVNDFQKGDIAEGYSVSREKKESFPLTVTSAQKNPTAFYLCASSTGTVNTEAFFGQGTRLTVV.

Worth noting for this clone: Other DNA sequences in this sample translate to the same CDR3. The V gene is TRBV5-1, the J gene TRBJ2-1; 11 bases are shared with TRBD1. The CDR3 extends over 15 amino acids. Looked up from germline, CDR1 is SGHRS and CDR2 is YFSETQ. J lost 4 bases, V lost 4 bases, and 4 bases had no gene match. CDR3 sequence: CASSPGTGGYNEQFF. The CDR3 DNA is TGCGCCAGCAGCCCCGGGACAGGGGGGTACAATGAGCAGTTCTTC.

This clone came up once. The V gene is TRBV27, the J gene TRBJ2-3; the match to TRBD1 covers 9 bases. In germline, CDR1 is MNHEY, CDR2 SMNVEV (reference sequence). The CDR3 is 15 amino acids. J gave up 4 bases and V 5 bases, and 7 bases lay outside the gene matches. This chain's CDR3 is CASSATGGVADTQYF. The CDR3, as DNA: TGTGCCAGCAGTGCCACAGGGGGCGTCGCAGATACGCAGTATTTT.

The rearrangement uses TRBV11-2 and TRBJ2-7; tentative D call: TRBD1 (5 bases). Between the trimmed V and J ends, which lost 3 bases and 1 base, there was a span of 16 bases. From germline, CDR1 is SGHAT and CDR2 FQNNGV. The CDR3 loop spans 16 amino acids. The CDR3 reads CASSLRTNLISYEQYF. The CDR3 DNA sequence: TGTGCCAGCAGCTTGCGGACAAACCTGATTTCCTACGAGCAGTACTTC. The full variable domain, its missing parts supplied by reference TRBV11-2 and TRBJ2-7, is EAGVAQSPRYKIIEKRQSVAFWCNPISGHATLYWYQQILGQGPKLLIQFQNNGVVDDSQLPKDRFSAERLKGVDSTLKIQPAKLEDSAVYLCASSLRTNLISYEQYFGPGTRLTVT.